The 6 T cell receptor beta chains in this list originate from one sample, sequenced in a study of cytomegalovirus exposure and HLA in healthy donors. The PCR had 60 Vbeta and 13 Jbeta primers. This table comes from immunoSEQ multiplex PCR, and its TCRdb copy is limited to in-frame clones, with some not included. The sample lists roughly 120,000 clones; around 75% were seen once. The sequenced sample consisted of PBMCs. These TCRs come from a woman aged 25 to 39 in good health and CMV-seronegative.

This clone was seen only a few times. The CDR3: CASSLYRGGTTYNEQFF. The CDR3 DNA sequence: TGCGCCAGCAGCTTGTACCGAGGGGGCACGACCTACAATGAGCAGTTCTTC. This chain links TRBV5-1 with TRBJ2-1, with 7 bases identical to TRBD1. Germline CDR1 SGHRS, CDR2 YFSETQ. V lost 1 base to trimming and J lost 2 bases; unmatched junction nucleotides: 9. The CDR3 is 17 residues long.

This clone was detected only once. The gene calls are TRBV7-9 and TRBJ1-1, with 7 nucleotides matching TRBD1. Germline CDR1 and CDR2: SEHNR and FQNEAQ (reference sequence). The ends lost 5 bases at V and 5 bases at J; junction bases unmatched: 5. CDR3 length equals 13 residues. CDR3 in DNA: TGTGCCAGCAGCGGTCAGGGGGATACTGAAGCTTTCTTT. This sequence encodes CASSGQGDTEAFF.

This clone was picked up a small number of times. This chain joins TRBV6-5 and TRBJ1-6; no firm D call. The CDR3 has 16 amino acids. Germline CDR1 and CDR2: MNHEY and SVGAGI. V shed 0 bases and J shed 10 bases, with 16 bases lying between them. In DNA form, the CDR3 reads TGTGCCAGCAGTTACTCGACTGGAGGTGTTTGGTCACCCCTCCACTTT. This gives the protein CASSYSTGGVWSPLHF.

The V and J genes are TRBV6-5 and TRBJ1-1, with 7 bases that match TRBD1. J was trimmed by 5 bases and V by 8 bases; bases with no gene match: 2. Looked up from germline, CDR1 is MNHEY and CDR2 is SVGAGI. This CDR3 has 11 residues. CDR3 DNA sequence: TGTGCCAGCCTCAGGGGGACTGAAGCTTTCTTT. This codes for CASLRGTEAFF.

The genes are TRBV10-3 and TRBJ2-3; the D gene is possibly TRBD1 (6 bases). V was cut by 0 bases and J by 6 bases, with 19 bases left in between. Germline V gives CDR1 ENHRY, CDR2 SYGVKD. CDR3 length: 17 residues. The CDR3 loop reads CAISESVRTAPLDTQYF. The CDR3, as DNA: TGTGCCATCAGTGAGTCGGTCCGGACAGCACCACTGGATACGCAGTATTTT.

In its sample, this clone was seen a few times. V is TRBV29-1 and J is TRBJ1-1, with TRBD1 identical over 8 bases. The CDR3 has 14 residues. Germline CDR1 is SQVTM and CDR2 is ANQGSEA. The ends lost 1 base at V and 11 bases at J; junction bases unmatched: 12. In DNA form, the CDR3 reads TGCAGCGTTGAAGGGACAGGGCAAATATGGGCGGCTTTCTTT. Translated: CSVEGTGQIWAAFF.